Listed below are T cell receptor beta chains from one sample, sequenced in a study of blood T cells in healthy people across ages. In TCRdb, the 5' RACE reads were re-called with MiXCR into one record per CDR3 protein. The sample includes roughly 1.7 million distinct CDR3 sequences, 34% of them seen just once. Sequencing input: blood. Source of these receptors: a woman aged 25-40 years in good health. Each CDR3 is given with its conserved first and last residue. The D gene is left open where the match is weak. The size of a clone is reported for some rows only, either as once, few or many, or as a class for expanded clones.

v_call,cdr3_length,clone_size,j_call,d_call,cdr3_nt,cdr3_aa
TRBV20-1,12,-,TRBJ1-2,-,TGCAGTGCTAGAGAAGCGCATCGGGGCTACACCTTC,CSAREAHRGYTF
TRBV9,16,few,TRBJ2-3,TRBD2,TGTGCCAGCAGCGTAGGTCCGGGAGGGAGCACAGATACGCAGTATTTT,CASSVGPGGSTDTQYF
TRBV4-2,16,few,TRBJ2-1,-,TGTGCCAGCAGCCAAGATACAGGACTAATAAACAATGAGCAGTTCTTC,CASSQDTGLINNEQFF
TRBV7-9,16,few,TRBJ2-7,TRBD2,TGTGCCAGCAGCCGGAGGGGACTAGCGGGAGCGTACGAGCAGTACTTC,CASSRRGLAGAYEQYF
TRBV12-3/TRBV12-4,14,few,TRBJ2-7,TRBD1,TGTGCCAGCAGCCCCGGGACAGGGGGTTACCAGCAGTACTTC,CASSPGTGGYQQYF
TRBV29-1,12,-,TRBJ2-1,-,TGCAGCGTTGAACTAAAACACAATGAGCAGTTCTTC,CSVELKHNEQFF
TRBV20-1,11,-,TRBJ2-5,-,TGCAGTGCTAGGTGGTCAGAGACCCAGTACTTC,CSARWSETQYF
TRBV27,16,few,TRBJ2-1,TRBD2,TGTGCCAGCAGTTTCCTACTAGCGGGAGGGTACAATGAGCAGTTCTTC,CASSFLLAGGYNEQFF
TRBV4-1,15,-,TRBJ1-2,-,TGCGCCAGCAGCCCGACGAGTGGACCGCTTGCCGGCTACACCTTC,CASSPTSGPLAGYTF
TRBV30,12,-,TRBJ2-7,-,TGTGCCTGGAGTACAGGTATCTACGAGCAGTACTTC,CAWSTGIYEQYF
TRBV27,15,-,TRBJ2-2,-,TGTGCCAGCAGTTTCTCGGGACACGTTGCCGGGGAGCTGTTTTTT,CASSFSGHVAGELFF
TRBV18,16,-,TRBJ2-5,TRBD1,TGTGCCAGCTCCCGCAGCCGGACAGGGTCAGGAGAGACCCAATACTTC,CASSRSRTGSGETQYF
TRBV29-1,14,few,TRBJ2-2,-,TGCAGCGTTGAAGGGGGGCAGAACACCGGGGAGCTGTTTTTT,CSVEGGQNTGELFF
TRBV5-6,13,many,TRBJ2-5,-,TGTGCCAGCAGTTGGGGATCTAGGGAGACCCAGTACTTC,CASSWGSRETQYF
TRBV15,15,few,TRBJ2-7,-,TGTGCCACCAGCAGAGACTGGACTCCTCAGAACGAGCAGTACTTC,CATSRDWTPQNEQYF
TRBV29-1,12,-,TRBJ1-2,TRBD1,TGCAGCGCCCAGGACAGGGGGCATGGCTACACCTTC,CSAQDRGHGYTF
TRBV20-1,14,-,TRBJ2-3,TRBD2,TGCAGTGCCCGTACTAGCGGGGGGTCAGAGACGCAGTATTTT,CSARTSGGSETQYF
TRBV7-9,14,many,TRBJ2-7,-,TGTGCCAGCAGCGACAGGTGGGGCTCCTACGAGCAGTACTTC,CASSDRWGSYEQYF
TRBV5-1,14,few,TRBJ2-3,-,TGCGCCAGCAGCCCTAGTTGGGGCACAGATACGCAGTATTTT,CASSPSWGTDTQYF
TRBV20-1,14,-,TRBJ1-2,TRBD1,TGCAGTGCTCTTCGGACAGGCGTAGGCTATGGCTACACCTTC,CSALRTGVGYGYTF
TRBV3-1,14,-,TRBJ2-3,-,TGTGCCAGCAGCTTCGAGGGGAAAGTGAATACGCAGTATTTT,CASSFEGKVNTQYF
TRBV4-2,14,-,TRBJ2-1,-,TGTGCCAGCAGCCAAGATATACCAAACAATGAGCAGTTCTTC,CASSQDIPNNEQFF
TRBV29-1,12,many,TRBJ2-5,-,TGCAGCGTTGAAGACCCCCGGAGGGCACAGTACTTC,CSVEDPRRAQYF
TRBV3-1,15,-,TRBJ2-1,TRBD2,TGTGCCAGTTCCCCGAGTAGCGGGGGGGCGGGAGAGCAGTTCTTC,CASSPSSGGAGEQFF
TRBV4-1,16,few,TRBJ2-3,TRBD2,TGCGCCAGCAGCCAAGAGGGGCGGGGGACCACAGATACGCAGTATTTT,CASSQEGRGTTDTQYF
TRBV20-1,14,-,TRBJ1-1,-,TGCAGTGCCCCTCCCACATCTGGAGAGACTGAAGCTTTCTTT,CSAPPTSGETEAFF
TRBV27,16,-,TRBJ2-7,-,TGTGCCAGCAGTTTATCGGCCGGAGAGAAACCCTACGAGCAGTACTTC,CASSLSAGEKPYEQYF
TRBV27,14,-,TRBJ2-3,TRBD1,TGTGCCAGCAGGTCGACGATCACAGGGGCGAGGCAGTATTTT,CASRSTITGARQYF
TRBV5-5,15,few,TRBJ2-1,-,TGTGCCAGCAGCTTGGATGGGGACTCCTACAATGAGCAGTTCTTC,CASSLDGDSYNEQFF
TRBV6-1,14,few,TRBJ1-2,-,TGTGCCAGCAGTGAAGCCTTTAGGACTAGGGGCTACACCTTC,CASSEAFRTRGYTF
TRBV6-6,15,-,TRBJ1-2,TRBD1,TGTGCCAGCATCCAAGGGAGGGGGCAAGGGCTTATCTACACCTTC,CASIQGRGQGLIYTF
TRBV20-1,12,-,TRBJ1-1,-,TGCAGTGCTAGAGATCCGGCATCTGAAGCTTTCTTT,CSARDPASEAFF
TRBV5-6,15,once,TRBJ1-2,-,TGTGCCAGCAGCTTGATTCGGGGGATGGACTATGGCTACACCTTC,CASSLIRGMDYGYTF
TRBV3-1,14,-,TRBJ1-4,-,TGTGCCAGCAGCCAAGATCTTGGAGGTGAAAAACTGTTTTTT,CASSQDLGGEKLFF
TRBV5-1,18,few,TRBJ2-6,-,TGCGCCAGCAGCCTTGCGGGCCAGGGGGGTACTGGGGCCAACGTCCTGACTTTC,CASSLAGQGGTGANVLTF
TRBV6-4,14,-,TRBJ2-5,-,TGTGCCAGCACCTATTTATCGCAGCAAGAGACCCAGTACTTC,CASTYLSQQETQYF
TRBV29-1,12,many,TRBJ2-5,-,TGCAGCGTTGAAGAAGGCGGGGAGACCCAGTACTTC,CSVEEGGETQYF
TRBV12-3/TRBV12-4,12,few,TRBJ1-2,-,TGTGCCAGCAGTACCCGGACGCCGGGCTACACCTTC,CASSTRTPGYTF
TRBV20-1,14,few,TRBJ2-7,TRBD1,TGCAGTGCTGGGAACAGGGACAGACTGCACGAGCAGTACTTC,CSAGNRDRLHEQYF
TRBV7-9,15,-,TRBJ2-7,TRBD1,TGTGCCGGCAGCTTATTTGACAGGGGGTCGGACGAGCAGTACTTC,CAGSLFDRGSDEQYF
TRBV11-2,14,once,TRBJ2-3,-,TGTGCCAGCAGCTTTGTAGCGCCTCAAGATACGCAGTATTTT,CASSFVAPQDTQYF
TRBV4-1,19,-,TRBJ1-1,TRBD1,TGCGCCAGCAGCCAAGCGTGGCCCCCCACAGGGGGCGGGTACACTGAAGCTTTCTTT,CASSQAWPPTGGGYTEAFF
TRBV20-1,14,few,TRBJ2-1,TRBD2,TGCAGTGCTACAGGGAGCGGGAGGCACAATGAGCAGTTCTTC,CSATGSGRHNEQFF
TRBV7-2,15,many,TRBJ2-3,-,TGTGCCAGCAGCTTAGTGGGGGCAGGTTGGAATACGCAGTATTTT,CASSLVGAGWNTQYF
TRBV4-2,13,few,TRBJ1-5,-,TGTGCCAGCAGCCAAGATCCTGATCAGCCCCAGCATTTT,CASSQDPDQPQHF
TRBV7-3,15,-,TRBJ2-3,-,TGTGCCAGCAGCGATCGGGGACTCTCCACAGATACGCAGTATTTT,CASSDRGLSTDTQYF
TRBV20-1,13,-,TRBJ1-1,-,TGCAGTGCTTGTTTCCCAGGGATGACTGAAGCTTTCTTT,CSACFPGMTEAFF
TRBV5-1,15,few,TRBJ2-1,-,TGCGCCAGCAGCTTACCGGGAGCAACCCAAAATGAGCAGTTCTTC,CASSLPGATQNEQFF
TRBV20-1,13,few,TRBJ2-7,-,TGCAGTGCTGTCCCCGGGGCCAACTACGAGCAGTACTTC,CSAVPGANYEQYF
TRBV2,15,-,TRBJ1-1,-,TGTGCCAGCAGTGAAGCGCTTCAGATGAACACTGAAGCTTTCTTT,CASSEALQMNTEAFF
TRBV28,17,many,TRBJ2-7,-,TGTGCCAGCAGCTCTTGGCTATACAGGATTCGTAGCTACGAGCAGTACTTC,CASSSWLYRIRSYEQYF
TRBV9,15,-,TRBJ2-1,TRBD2,TGTGCCAGCAGCGAAGGGACTAGCGGGATAGGTGAGCAGTTCTTC,CASSEGTSGIGEQFF
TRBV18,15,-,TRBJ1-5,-,TGTGCCAGCTCACCAGGTTCAGGGAACAATCAGCCCCAGCATTTT,CASSPGSGNNQPQHF
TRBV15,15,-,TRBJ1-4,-,TGTGCCACCAGCAGAGACCAGGTACGGAATGAAAAACTGTTTTTT,CATSRDQVRNEKLFF
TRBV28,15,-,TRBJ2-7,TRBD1,TGTGCCAGCAGTTTATTCGCCAGGGGGCTAAACGAGCAGTACTTC,CASSLFARGLNEQYF